This T cell receptor beta chain came from a study of patients and donors after allogeneic stem cell transplantation (dated by TCRdb to the early 2020s). A few counts support this clonotype. Its antigen is unknown. Base quality data are lacking; no much larger clone is found one base away. The library was obtained by RT-PCR. These reads were obtained on a NextSeq 550. The public reads were quality trimmed at Q25 with fastp and then assembled into clones with MiXCR by TCRdb, keeping productive beta chains. Entries are consolidated by CDR3 protein sequence, retaining the most common genes and DNA. The sample contains some 960,000 distinct CDR3 sequences, under 20% of them found a single time. 5% to 6.5% of the sample lies in the top ten. This receptor was obtained from a human donor who was either an allogeneic HSCT recipient or a stem cell or donor lymphocyte infusion donor (not recorded which). It is not recorded whose cells these are; they may come from a transplant donor. The specimen was blood, either unsorted or a sorted T cell fraction (not recorded which).

The DNA sequence is TGTGCCAGCAGCTTGACCTTAAGCCTCGAGCAGTACTTC. It translates as CASSLTLSLEQYF. The chain uses TRBV5-6 and TRBJ2-7; the D gene identity is not certain. Trimming removed 1 base from V and 6 bases from J, leaving 11 bases between the germline ends. The CDR3 goes from the cysteine to the phenylalanine over 13 residues. Of all the DNA, just the CDR3 is kept, 39 bases in frame from base 1. Sequences SGHDT (CDR1) and YYEEEE (CDR2) are obtained from the germline V gene. The reference TRBV5-6 and TRBJ2-7 proteins fill in what lies around the CDR3, so the full variable domain reads DAGVTQSPTHLIKTRGQQVTLRCSPKSGHDTVSWYQQALGQGPQFIFQYYEEEERQRGNFPDRFSGHQFPNYSSELNVNALLLGDSALYLCASSLTLSLEQYFGPGTRLTVT.